One sample yielded the 31 T cell receptor beta chains listed below, sequenced in a study of OX40 agonist ivuxolimab in advanced cancers. The protocol was immunoSEQ multiplex PCR, while the TCRdb copy is restricted to in-frame clones and leaves out a portion. The data show about 120,000 clones, around 91% seen once. The sequencing used CD4+ or CD8+ T cells sorted from blood, collected in a trial of the OX40 agonist ivuxolimab. These receptors originate from an adult with an advanced solid tumor such as melanoma, head and neck, liver or kidney cancer.

This clone was detected only a few times. The chain is built from TRBV30 and TRBJ1-5; unclear D gene. This CDR3 is 14 amino acids long. The germline V and J ends were trimmed by 0 bases and 1 base, with 7 bases remaining between them. Looked up from germline, CDR1 is GTSNPN and CDR2 is SVGIG (reference sequence). Here the CDR3 DNA reads TGTGCCTGGAGTGTCGCCGGAAGCAATCAGCCCCAGCATTTT. It translates to CAWSVAGSNQPQHF.

This rearrangement joins TRBV28 to TRBJ2-3; TRBD2 agrees at 8 bases. The CDR3 extends over 16 amino acids. The J segment lost 1 base and the V segment lost 3 bases, leaving 6 bases of the junction unmatched. The V gene's germline CDR1 is MDHEN and CDR2 SYDVKM. The CDR3 sequence: CASSFISGGGTDTQYF. The CDR3, as DNA: TGTGCCAGCAGTTTTATAAGCGGGGGAGGCACAGATACGCAGTATTTT.

The chain employs TRBV7-2 and TRBJ2-5, with TRBD2 identical over 8 bases. Germline CDR1 and CDR2: SGHTA and FQGNSA. J gave up 2 bases and V 5 bases, and 7 bases lay outside the gene matches. The CDR3 consists of 15 residues. The DNA of the CDR3 is TGTGCCAGCAGCGGGCGGGGGGACAAGCAAGAGACCCAGTACTTC. Its protein product is CASSGRGDKQETQYF.

The chain joins TRBV19 to TRBJ1-5, with D perhaps TRBD1 (5 bases). This CDR3 has 15 residues. Deletions cut 7 bases from V and 11 bases from J, with 24 bases between. CDR1 is LNHDA and CDR2 is SQIVND in the germline V gene (reference sequence). The CDR3 coding sequence is TGTGCCAGTACCCTCGTGGGGCAGGGAGAAGGGGCCCAGCATTTT. Amino acid sequence: CASTLVGQGEGAQHF.

J is TRBJ2-2 and V is TRBV10-1, with 8 bases matching TRBD1. The CDR3 has 15 amino acids. Looked up from germline, CDR1 is WNHNN and CDR2 is SYGVQD (reference sequence). With V trimmed by 7 bases and J by 4 bases, 8 bases remained unmatched. In DNA, the CDR3 is TGCGCCAGCAATCGGACAGGGACGGGCACCGGGGAGCTGTTTTTT. Protein: CASNRTGTGTGELFF.

About this clone itself: Other DNA sequences in the sample encode the same CDR3. The chain is built from TRBV30 and TRBJ1-1; TRBD1 might be the D (6 bases). Trimming took 0 bases from V and 3 from J, leaving 8 bases between them. Germline V gene lookup returns CDR1 GTSNPN and CDR2 SVGIG (reference sequence). The CDR3 sequence is 13 residues long. In DNA form, the CDR3 reads TGTGCCTGGAGTGTACAGGGTGACACTGAAGCTTTCTTT. It is translated as CAWSVQGDTEAFF.

The rearrangement uses TRBV4-1 and TRBJ2-3, with 14 nucleotides matching TRBD2. CDR1 is MGHRA, CDR2 YSYEKL, per germline. The ends lost 2 bases at V and 1 base at J; junction bases unmatched: 5. The CDR3 spans 18 residues. CDR3 DNA: TGCGCCAGCAGCCAACCAAAGGGACTAGCGGGGGGCACAGATACGCAGTATTTT. Translated, it gives CASSQPKGLAGGTDTQYF.

V and J are TRBV6-6 and TRBJ1-3; D is undetermined. The CDR3 spans 15 residues. Deletions cut 3 bases from V and 0 bases from J, with 9 bases between. CDR1 and CDR2 (germline): MNHNY, SVGAGI (reference sequence). The CDR3 sequence is CASSYGSSSGNTIYF. DNA of the CDR3: TGTGCCAGCAGTTATGGAAGCTCCTCTGGAAACACCATATATTTT.

The rearrangement joins TRBV10-3 to TRBJ2-1; 9 nucleotides match TRBD2. V shed 9 bases and J 2 bases; nucleotides not matched to a gene: 17. Germline CDR1 reads ENHRY; CDR2 reads SYGVKD. CDR3 size: 18 residues. The CDR3: CAINSGGLFGSAYNEQFF. Here the CDR3 DNA reads TGTGCCATTAATAGCGGGGGCCTATTTGGAAGCGCCTACAATGAGCAGTTCTTC.

This chain links TRBV5-1 with TRBJ2-3; 7 bases line up with TRBD2. Germline-derived CDR1 and CDR2 are SGHRS and YFSETQ. J was trimmed by 5 bases and V by 4 bases; bases with no gene match: 10. CDR3 length equals 15 residues. The CDR3, as DNA: TGCGCCAGCAGCCTAGCGGTGAGAGTCGTAGATACGCAGTATTTT. This translates into CASSLAVRVVDTQYF.

Written as DNA, the CDR3 is TGTGCCAGCAGTCCCACTAGTGGCAGGACTAGTCAGCCCCAGCATTTT. Translated, it gives CASSPTSGRTSQPQHF. The gene calls are TRBV6-6 and TRBJ1-5; D is unresolved. The CDR3 consists of 16 residues. The germline V gene encodes CDR1 MNHNY and CDR2 SVGAGI (reference sequence). Between the trimmed V and J ends, which lost 5 bases and 6 bases, there was a span of 20 bases.

The chain links TRBV27 to TRBJ2-7; 9 nucleotides line up with TRBD1. The CDR3 extends over 14 amino acids. The germline CDR1 and CDR2 sequences are MNHEY and SMNVEV (reference sequence). V lost 7 bases to trimming and J lost 3 bases; unmatched junction nucleotides: 7. DNA for the CDR3: TGTGCCAGCATTCCGGGACAGGGAAGCTACGAGCAGTACTTC. Translated: CASIPGQGSYEQYF.

This sequence joins TRBV18 and TRBJ1-1, with 8 bases aligning to TRBD1. Germline V gives CDR1 KGHSH, CDR2 LQKENI. The junction had 7 bases not matched to a gene; V was cut back by 3 bases and J by 4 bases. The CDR3 is 15 amino acids. The CDR3: CASSPLDRGGTEAFF. The CDR3 DNA sequence: TGTGCCAGCTCACCGCTCGACAGGGGTGGCACTGAAGCTTTCTTT. Using reference TRBV18 and TRBJ1-1 for the parts outside the CDR3, the full variable domain is NAGVMQNPRHLVRRRGQEARLRCSPMKGHSHVYWYRQLPEEGLKFMVYLQKENIIDESGMPKERFSAEFPKEGPSILRIQQVVRGDSAAYFCASSPLDRGGTEAFFGQGTRLTVV.

This chain joins TRBV28 and TRBJ1-3; tentatively, D is TRBD1 (6 bases). The CDR3 totals 15 residues. Germline-derived CDR1 and CDR2 are MDHEN and SYDVKM. V dropped 6 bases and J dropped 3 bases, with 15 bases sitting between them. For the CDR3, the DNA is TGTGCCAGCAGCCGCCATCAGGGGAATGGAAACACCATATATTTT. Amino acids: CASSRHQGNGNTIYF.

J is TRBJ2-5 and V is TRBV21-1. TRBV21-1 is labeled a pseudogene. The CDR3 consists of 15 residues. CDR3 in amino acids: CASSPREGGQETQYF. DNA for the CDR3: TGTGCCAGCAGCCCCCGTGAGGGGGGCCAAGAGACCCAGTACTTC.

This clone came up once. Here the CDR3 DNA reads TGTGCCAGCAGCTTAACCGGGCGCACTGAAGCTTTCTTT. This translates into CASSLTGRTEAFF. The gene calls are TRBV7-7 and TRBJ1-1, with D uncertain. Trimming cost V 2 bases and J 4 bases, with 8 bases left between them. The CDR3 consists of 13 residues. Germline CDR1 reads SSHAT; CDR2 reads FNYEAQ (reference sequence).

This clone appeared a single time. The chain joins TRBV18 to TRBJ2-5; D remains unclear. Trimming stripped 8 bases from V and 1 base from J, with 5 bases between. Germline V gene sequence: CDR1 KGHSH, CDR2 LQKENI. CDR3 size: 11 residues. CDR3 amino acids: CASTIQETQYF. CDR3 nucleotides: TGTGCCAGCACCATCCAAGAGACCCAGTACTTC.

The V call is TRBV18, the J call TRBJ2-7; D ambiguous. Germline assignment: CDR1 KGHSH and CDR2 LQKENI. This CDR3 contains 13 residues. V was shortened by 1 base and J by 1 base, with 5 bases between the two germline ends. In nucleotides, the CDR3 is TGTGCCAGCTCACCACAGGATTCCTACGAGCAGTACTTC. Encoded protein: CASSPQDSYEQYF.

The rearrangement joins TRBV6-5 to TRBJ1-3; D is uncertain. V was cut by 3 bases and J by 4 bases, with 13 bases left in between. The germline V gene has CDR1 MNHEY and CDR2 SVGAGI. The CDR3 is 15 residues long. The CDR3 sequence: CASSYDLSQGNTIYF. The DNA of the CDR3 is TGTGCCAGCAGTTATGACCTGAGCCAGGGAAACACCATATATTTT.

CDR3 sequence reads: CASSSGSYPEQYF. As DNA, the CDR3 is TGTGCCAGCAGTTCGGGTTCTTACCCCGAGCAGTACTTC. The chain combines TRBV28 with TRBJ2-7; D gene ambiguous. V was clipped by 4 bases and J by 6 bases, with 13 bases between them. This CDR3 has 13 amino acids. The germline gives CDR1 MDHEN, CDR2 SYDVKM.

V is TRBV28 and J is TRBJ1-2; 7 bases align to TRBD1. CDR3 length: 14 amino acids. J was trimmed by 7 bases and V by 4 bases; bases with no gene match: 9. Germline V lookup: CDR1 MDHEN, CDR2 SYDVKM. The CDR3 coding sequence is TGTGCCAGCAGTTCCTCCGGGACAGTTTTTGGCTACACCTTC. Translated: CASSSSGTVFGYTF.

This chain connects TRBV7-9 to TRBJ2-3; 11 positions agree with TRBD1. The CDR3 runs 16 residues. Per germline, CDR1 SEHNR and CDR2 FQNEAQ (reference sequence). Unmatched junction bases numbered 9, after V lost 5 bases and J lost 5 bases. This CDR3 reads CASSRGRTGGEDTQYF. CDR3 coding DNA: TGTGCCAGCAGCCGGGGACGGACAGGGGGCGAAGATACGCAGTATTTT.

The chain joins TRBV7-2 to TRBJ1-2; D possibly corresponds to TRBD1 (6 bases). V lost 5 bases and J 8 bases, leaving 15 bases between the germline ends. CDR3 length: 13 residues. Per the germline V gene, CDR1 is SGHTA and CDR2 is FQGNSA. CDR3 residues: CASSLTTGHGYTF. DNA for the CDR3: TGTGCCAGCAGCCTAACCACAGGGCACGGCTACACCTTC.

This clone occurred once. The V call is TRBV18, the J call TRBJ1-3; D not resolved. CDR1 is KGHSH and CDR2 is LQKENI in the germline V gene. Trimming shortened V by 0 bases and J by 2 bases, and 11 bases separated the two germline ends. There are 16 residues in the CDR3. The CDR3 loop is CASSPPNGPAGNTIYF. In DNA form, the CDR3 reads TGTGCCAGCTCACCACCCAATGGGCCGGCTGGAAACACCATATATTTT.

This chain links TRBV5-4 with TRBJ2-3; TRBD2 matches at 8 bases. This CDR3 region has 16 residues. Per the germline V gene, CDR1 is SGHNT and CDR2 is YYREEE (reference sequence). V was clipped by 2 bases and J by 0 bases; unmatched bases: 5. In DNA, the CDR3 is TGTGCCAGCAGCTTCCGACGGGGGGGTAGCACAGATACGCAGTATTTT. As protein: CASSFRRGGSTDTQYF. Based on the CDR3 plus reference TRBV5-4 and TRBJ2-3, the full variable domain is ETGVTQSPTHLIKTRGQQVTLRCSSQSGHNTVSWYQQALGQGPQFIFQYYREEENGRGNFPPRFSGLQFPNYSSELNVNALELDDSALYLCASSFRRGGSTDTQYFGPGTRLTVL.

The rearrangement uses TRBV11-3 and TRBJ2-5, with 9 bases fitting TRBD1. This CDR3 spans 14 amino acids. Germline trimming cut 5 bases from V and 5 bases from J; bases unmatched to any gene: 6. Germline V gene sequence: CDR1 SGHNT, CDR2 YENEEA. CDR3 protein: CASSPGQGWETQYF. The DNA for the CDR3 is TGTGCCAGCAGCCCGGGACAGGGATGGGAGACCCAGTACTTC.

This rearrangement joins TRBV7-2 to TRBJ2-2; D not certain. Germline V gene data show CDR1 as SGHTA and CDR2 as FQGNSA. V gave up 5 bases and J gave up 5 bases, with 9 bases separating them. CDR3 size: 13 residues. The CDR3 is CASSPEWTGELFF. In DNA form, the CDR3 reads TGTGCCAGCAGCCCCGAATGGACCGGGGAGCTGTTTTTT. Complete variable domain (other parts from reference TRBV7-2 and TRBJ2-2): GAGVSQSPSNKVTEKGKDVELRCDPISGHTALYWYRQSLGQGLEFLIYFQGNSAPDKSGLPSDRFSAERTGGSVSTLTIQRTQQEDSAVYLCASSPEWTGELFFGEGSRLTVL.

The chain links TRBV27 to TRBJ1-5, with unresolved D. The germline V gene has CDR1 MNHEY and CDR2 SMNVEV (reference sequence). The V end was cut by 3 bases, the J end by 4 bases, with 7 bases between. The CDR3 is 13 amino acids. The CDR3 sequence is CASSFRVNQPQHF. CDR3 DNA sequence: TGTGCCAGCAGTTTTAGGGTAAATCAGCCCCAGCATTTT.

The CDR3 DNA is TGTGGACTTAGGGGGGAGAACACCGGGGAGCTGTTTTTT. It yields the protein CGLRGENTGELFF. This chain links TRBV6-6 with TRBJ2-2; possibly TRBD1 or TRBD2 for D (6 bases each). The germline CDR1 and CDR2 sequences are MNHNY and SVGAGI (reference sequence). The CDR3 consists of 13 residues.

The sample holds one count of this clone. This rearrangement joins TRBV6-5 to TRBJ1-2, with no clear D. V lost 5 bases and J 8 bases, leaving 21 bases between the germline ends. The CDR3 totals 15 residues. Germline V gene data show CDR1 as MNHEY and CDR2 as SVGAGI. The CDR3 DNA follows: TGTGCCAGCAGTGTCCTCCCGGGCCTCGAGAGGGGCTACACCTTC. Translated, it gives CASSVLPGLERGYTF.

The V call is TRBV4-1, the J call TRBJ1-3; 7 nucleotides align to TRBD1. The CDR3 contains 15 residues. Germline CDR1 MGHRA, CDR2 YSYEKL. After removal of 1 base from V and 4 bases from J, the junction contained 4 bases not matched to a gene. CDR3 DNA: TGCGCCAGCAGCCAAGTGAGGGGGCCAGGAAACACCATATATTTT. This encodes CASSQVRGPGNTIYF.